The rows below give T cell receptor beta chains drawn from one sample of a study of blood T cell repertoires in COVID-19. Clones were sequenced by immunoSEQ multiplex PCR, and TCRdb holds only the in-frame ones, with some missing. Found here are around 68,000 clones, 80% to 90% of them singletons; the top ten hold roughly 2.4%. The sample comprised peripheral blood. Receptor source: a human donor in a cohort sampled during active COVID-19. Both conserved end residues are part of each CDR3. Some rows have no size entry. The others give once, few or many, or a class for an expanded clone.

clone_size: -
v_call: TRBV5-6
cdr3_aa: CASSEEGARDTEAFF

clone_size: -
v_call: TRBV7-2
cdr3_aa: CASSPRDIGMNTEAFF

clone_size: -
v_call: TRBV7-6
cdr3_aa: CASSETGTGFVGELFF

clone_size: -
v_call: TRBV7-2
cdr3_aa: CASSLDPGRPETQYF

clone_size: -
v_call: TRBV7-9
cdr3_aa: CASSLERPGLEKLFF

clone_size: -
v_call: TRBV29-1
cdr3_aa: CSYSDSYEQYF

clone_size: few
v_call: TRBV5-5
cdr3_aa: CASSFWAGGRQFF

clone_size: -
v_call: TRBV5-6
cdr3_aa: CASSLGLGENTEAFF

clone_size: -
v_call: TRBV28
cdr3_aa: CASSTRQGLRKDYGYTF

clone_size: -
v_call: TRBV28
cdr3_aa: CASSARRSEGTDTQYF

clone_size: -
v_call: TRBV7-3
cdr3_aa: CASSPSGTSYNEQFF

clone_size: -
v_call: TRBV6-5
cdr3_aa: CALRGGSETQYF

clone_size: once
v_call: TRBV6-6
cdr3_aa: CASSYSSRGSNQPQHF

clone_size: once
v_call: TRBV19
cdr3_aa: CASSMTILGQGLNTEAFF

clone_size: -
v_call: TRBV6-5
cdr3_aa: CASRGLQGWNTEAFF

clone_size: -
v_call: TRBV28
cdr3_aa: CASRSTSKAKNIQYF

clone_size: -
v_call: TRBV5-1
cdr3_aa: CASSRGQVPYEQYF